The 29 T cell receptor beta chains listed next were all sequenced from one sample in a study of T cell repertoires in cytomegalovirus infection. The antigens these receptors bind are not known. A single record per CDR3 protein comes from TCRdb applying MiXCR to the reads. The table records 800,000 to 950,000 distinct CDR3 sequences, approximately 29% of them present only once. The sequences come from cultured CD8+ T cells from PBMCs, collected from culture after CMV antigen stimulation. All receptors derive from a human donor in good health (CMV status not recorded). Some clones in this sample may be carry-over from other donors' samples.

The rearrangement joins TRBV15 to TRBJ2-7, with 7 bases lining up with TRBD1. With V trimmed by 0 bases and J by 2 bases, 4 bases remained unmatched. The CDR3 runs to 15 residues. Germline V lookup: CDR1 LNHNV, CDR2 YYDKDF (reference sequence). CDR3 loop: CATSRDPGTAYEQYV. CDR3 nucleotides: TGTGCCACCAGCAGAGACCCCGGGACAGCCTACGAGCAGTACGTC.

V usage is TRBV5-6 and J usage is TRBJ2-5; D gene unclear. This CDR3 spans 13 amino acids. Germline V gene lookup returns CDR1 SGHDT and CDR2 YYEEEE. The V end lost 1 base, the J end lost 3 bases, and 7 bases lay between the germline ends. The CDR3 DNA follows: TGTGCCAGCAGCTTGTTAGAAAAAGAGACCCAGTACTTC. Translated, it gives CASSLLEKETQYF.

This clonotype has only a few counts. The chain couples TRBV7-6 to TRBJ2-2; 7 nucleotides match TRBD1. Germline-derived CDR1 and CDR2 are SGHVS and FNYEAQ. The CDR3 is made up of 15 amino acids. The V gene end was trimmed by 5 bases and the J gene end by 4 bases; junction bases not matched to a gene: 7. The CDR3 DNA reads as TGTGCCAGCAGCACCTCCGGGACAGTCACCGGGGAGCTGTTTTTT. It encodes CASSTSGTVTGELFF.

The CDR3 loop reads CATEQGAGENTEAFF. The DNA for the CDR3 is TGTGCCACCGAACAGGGGGCAGGGGAGAACACTGAAGCTTTCTTT. J is TRBJ1-1 and V is TRBV5-3, with 9 bases identical to TRBD1. TRBV5-3 qualifies as an ORF whose function is uncertain. The V gene end was trimmed by 9 bases and the J gene end by 1 base; junction bases not matched to a gene: 10. CDR3 length: 15 residues.

This chain joins TRBV10-3 and TRBJ1-2; D is perhaps TRBD1 (5 bases). The CDR3 extends over 13 amino acids. Germline CDR1 is ENHRY and CDR2 is SYGVKD. Trimming pared 6 bases from V and 6 bases from J, leaving 14 bases between. Here the CDR3 DNA reads TGTGCCATCAGGTTAGGACAAAACGATGGCTACACCTTC. Translated: CAIRLGQNDGYTF.

The sample holds one count of this clonotype. A junction boundary mismatches the germline segment, possibly from a read error. The V and J genes are TRBV7-2 and TRBJ2-2, with D possibly called TRBD1 or TRBD2 (5 bases each). The CDR3 consists of 14 residues. The germline V gene has CDR1 SGHTA and CDR2 FQGNSA. DNA of the CDR3: TGTACCAGCAGCTTAGTCAGGGATCCCGGGAAGCTGTTTTTT. It is translated as CTSSLVRDPGKLFF.

The table lists this clonotype with many counts. The gene calls are TRBV7-9 and TRBJ1-2; no firm D call. Trimming removed 4 bases from V and 0 bases from J, with 15 bases in between. CDR1 SEHNR and CDR2 FQNEAQ come from the germline V gene (reference sequence). CDR3 size: 16 residues. CDR3 in amino acids: CASSSSTDAPNYGYTF. The CDR3 coding sequence is TGTGCCAGCAGCTCGTCGACGGACGCTCCTAACTATGGCTACACCTTC. The full variable domain, in which reference TRBV7-9 and TRBJ1-2 provide the parts outside the CDR3, is DTGVSQNPRHKITKRGQNVTFRCDPISEHNRLYWYRQTLGQGPEFLTYFQNEAQLEKSRLLSDRFSAERPKGSFSTLEIQRTEQGDSAMYLCASSSSTDAPNYGYTFGSGTRLTVV.

J is TRBJ2-5 and V is TRBV7-4; 10 positions match TRBD1. The germline V gene has CDR1 SGHVT and CDR2 SQSDAQ. The CDR3 length is 15 residues. With V trimmed by 5 bases and J by 2 bases, 5 bases remained unmatched. In DNA form, the CDR3 reads TGTGCCAGCAGCGCGGGACAGGGGAGGCAAGAGACCCAGTACTTC. It translates to CASSAGQGRQETQYF.

The chain employs TRBV6-8 and TRBJ2-3, with 7 bases fitting TRBD1. Germline assignment: CDR1 MNHGY and CDR2 SAAAGT. Germline trimming cut 5 bases from V and 4 bases from J; bases unmatched to any gene: 9. CDR3 size: 15 residues. The CDR3 is CASSTDRQWADTQYF. The CDR3, as DNA: TGTGCCAGCAGTACGGACAGGCAATGGGCAGATACGCAGTATTTT.

Note on this clonotype: This may be a read error: a much more frequent sequence differs by one nucleotide. This chain joins TRBV11-2 and TRBJ1-5; D is ambiguous. Germline V CDR1 and CDR2: SGHAT, FQNNGV. The CDR3 spans 12 residues. The CDR3 sequence: CASSAGDQSQHF. The CDR3 DNA reads TGTGCCAGCAGCGCCGGGGATCAGTCCCAGCATTTT.

This clonotype was seen only a few times. This rearrangement joins TRBV7-6 to TRBJ2-1, with D possibly being TRBD1 (7 bases). The V gene lost 4 bases and the J gene lost 5 bases, with 12 bases spanning the gap. CDR1 and CDR2 from the germline V gene are SGHVS and FNYEAQ. This CDR3 comprises 14 residues. The CDR3 here is CASSSGGSHNEQFF. CDR3 DNA sequence: TGTGCCAGCAGCTCAGGGGGGTCTCACAATGAGCAGTTCTTC.

As for this clonotype: Sequence at one end of the junction differs from germline and may be a read error. This rearrangement joins TRBV4-1 to TRBJ1-5; a possible D gene is TRBD1 (6 bases). The CDR3 runs 12 residues. From germline, CDR1 is MGHRA and CDR2 YSYEKL. CDR3: CASSQDRQPQHF. The CDR3, as DNA: TGTGCCAGCAGCCAAGACAGGCAGCCCCAGCATTTT.

V usage is TRBV9 and J usage is TRBJ1-6; the D is unclear. Germline-derived CDR1 and CDR2 are SGDLS and YYNGEE. CDR3 length: 14 amino acids. V was cut by 0 bases and J by 3 bases, with 4 bases left in between. CDR3 coding DNA: TGTGCCAGCAGCGTAGAAGACTATAATTCACCCCTCCACTTT. It yields the protein CASSVEDYNSPLHF.

The V call is TRBV10-3, the J call TRBJ2-5; D might be TRBD1 (5 bases). The CDR3 runs to 14 residues. CDR1 ENHRY and CDR2 SYGVKD come from the germline V gene. Trimming left V 3 bases short and J 5 bases short, with 13 bases between. CDR3 sequence: CAISDEGARETQYF. Written as DNA, the CDR3 is TGTGCCATCAGTGATGAAGGGGCCCGGGAGACCCAGTACTTC.

This clonotype was seen at least ten times. The J gene is TRBJ2-1, the V gene TRBV7-6; possibly TRBD2 for D (5 bases). CDR1 is SGHVS and CDR2 is FNYEAQ in the germline V gene. This CDR3 comprises 16 residues. V was clipped by 1 base and J by 5 bases, with 15 bases between them. The CDR3 reads CASSLVYLGENNEQFF. The CDR3 DNA follows: TGTGCCAGCAGCTTAGTGTATCTCGGGGAGAACAATGAGCAGTTCTTC.

The genes are TRBV7-8 and TRBJ1-1; possible D gene TRBD1, 5 bases. CDR3 length: 16 residues. Looked up from germline, CDR1 is SGHVS and CDR2 is FQNEAQ. V was pared by 8 bases and J by 4 bases, with 23 bases between. The CDR3 region has the DNA TGTGCCAGCCTGAATGCGGGACGAGGGATAGGCACTGAAGCTTTCTTT. Amino acid sequence: CASLNAGRGIGTEAFF.

In its sample, this clonotype was seen a few times. The chain carries TRBV6-1 and TRBJ2-5; 11 bases map to TRBD2. Germline CDR1 MNHNS, CDR2 SASEGT. Trimming cost V 1 base and J 2 bases; bases outside gene matches: 12. The CDR3 covers 19 residues. CDR3 residues: CASSEDGLAGGPAQETQYF. CDR3 DNA: TGTGCCAGCAGTGAAGATGGCCTAGCGGGGGGCCCGGCACAAGAGACCCAGTACTTC.

Only a few counts were recorded for this clonotype. V gene TRBV6-2 or TRBV6-3 combines with J gene TRBJ2-1; tentative D call: TRBD2 (6 bases). Germline CDR1 is MNHEY and CDR2 is SVGEGT. This CDR3 is built from 13 residues. Deletions cut 7 bases from V and 13 bases from J, with 20 bases between. The CDR3 here is CASTPPGLSPQFF. The CDR3 DNA is TGTGCCAGCACCCCCCCGGGACTTTCCCCCCAGTTCTTC.

This clonotype has more than one count but fewer than ten. The genes are TRBV27 and TRBJ2-7; 7 bases match TRBD1. This CDR3 is built from 14 residues. CDR1 is MNHEY, CDR2 SMNVEV, per germline (reference sequence). Trimming took 4 bases from V and 1 from J; bases not matched to a gene: 4. The CDR3 loop reads CASSSDRVSYEQYF. CDR3 in DNA: TGTGCCAGCAGTTCCGACAGGGTTTCCTACGAGCAGTACTTC.

There are a few counts of this clonotype. This rearrangement joins TRBV6-1 to TRBJ1-5; D gene unclear. This CDR3 comprises 15 residues. V shed 2 bases and J shed 3 bases, with 11 bases lying between them. Germline V lookup: CDR1 MNHNS, CDR2 SASEGT. CDR3 nucleotides: TGTGCCAGCAGTGAAATCTCGAGTTCCAATCAGCCCCAGCATTTT. This sequence encodes CASSEISSSNQPQHF.

In this sample, this clonotype turned up once. This chain uses TRBV27 with TRBJ1-2; 7 bases line up with TRBD1. This CDR3 region has 15 residues. Looked up from germline, CDR1 is MNHEY and CDR2 is SMNVEV (reference sequence). V trimming: 5 bases; J trimming: 5 bases; junction bases outside the gene matches: 11. Here the CDR3 reads CASSPWLGGEYGYTF. CDR3 bases: TGTGCCAGCAGTCCCTGGCTAGGGGGCGAGTATGGCTACACCTTC.

The chain links TRBV5-1 to TRBJ2-1; 11 bases agree with TRBD2. V gave up 5 bases and J gave up 4 bases; unmatched junction bases: 11. This CDR3 has 17 amino acids. Germline V gene data show CDR1 as SGHRS and CDR2 as YFSETQ. The CDR3 nucleotides are TGCGCCAGCAGTCCTGGTGATGGGACTAGCGGTTACAATGAGCAGTTCTTC. Residues: CASSPGDGTSGYNEQFF.

The chain recombines TRBV7-9 with TRBJ2-7, with 8 bases that match TRBD2. The CDR3 is made up of 17 amino acids. The germline V gene has CDR1 SEHNR and CDR2 FQNEAQ (reference sequence). This CDR3 reads CASSPAAAGGRPYELYV. The CDR3, as DNA: TGTGCCAGCAGCCCCGCGGCGGCGGGGGGCAGACCCTACGAGCTGTACGTC.

The genes are TRBV7-9 and TRBJ2-5, with TRBD2 matching over 7 bases. This CDR3 contains 14 residues. The V gene's germline CDR1 is SEHNR and CDR2 FQNEAQ (reference sequence). The V segment lost 6 bases and the J segment 5 bases; nucleotides outside the gene matches: 9. The CDR3 DNA reads TGTGCCAGCAGTTTGGGAGGGCCGATGGAGACCCAGTACTTC. Protein sequence: CASSLGGPMETQYF.

The chain couples TRBV7-6 to TRBJ2-4; D unclear. CDR3 length equals 17 residues. V lost 1 base and J lost 1, with 14 bases in between. The germline V gene encodes CDR1 SGHVS and CDR2 FNYEAQ. The CDR3 DNA reads as TGTGCCAGCAGCTTAGAGCTTTTGGGAAGGGCCAAAAACATTCAGTACTTC. It specifies CASSLELLGRAKNIQYF.

V is TRBV7-2 and J is TRBJ2-2; D might be TRBD1 (6 bases). Germline V gene lookup returns CDR1 SGHTA and CDR2 FQGNSA. V lost 1 base, J lost 13 bases, and 19 bases lay in between. The CDR3 is 15 amino acids. DNA of the CDR3: TGTGCCAGCAGCTTAGGGGCCCAGAACACCAGGGGGCTGTTTTTT. Residues: CASSLGAQNTRGLFF.

This clonotype has a count of ten or more. The chain combines TRBV7-8 with TRBJ2-1; the D is unclear. The CDR3 contains 14 residues. V shed 4 bases and J shed 3 bases, with 10 bases lying between them. Germline V gives CDR1 SGHVS, CDR2 FQNEAQ. The CDR3 sequence: CASSSTEFYNEQFF. The DNA of the CDR3 is TGTGCCAGCAGCTCGACGGAATTCTACAATGAGCAGTTCTTC.

This clonotype was seen many times. V gene TRBV7-6 combines with J gene TRBJ2-2; 9 nucleotides agree with TRBD2. J lost 7 bases, V lost 2 bases, and 5 bases had no gene match. Germline values: CDR1 SGHVS, CDR2 FNYEAQ. This CDR3 comprises 15 residues. CDR3 sequence: CASSLLAGRDGELFF. In DNA form, the CDR3 reads TGTGCCAGCAGCTTACTAGCGGGGCGGGACGGGGAGCTGTTTTTT.

This clonotype has just a few counts. The V gene is TRBV6-2 or TRBV6-3, the J gene TRBJ1-1; D is ambiguous. V lost 4 bases, J lost 1 base, and 10 bases lay in between. The CDR3 totals 14 residues. Germline V gene lookup returns CDR1 MNHEY and CDR2 SVGEGT. CDR3 sequence (DNA): TGTGCCAGCAGTTTGTACGGAACGAACACTGAAGCTTTCTTT. This encodes CASSLYGTNTEAFF.